This T cell receptor (beta chain) was recorded in a study of shared T cell receptors in the human thymus. Libraries were prepared by immunoSEQ multiplex PCR; TCRdb keeps only in-frame clonotypes and omits some of them. The table has about 540,000 clones, about 84% seen once; the top ten hold about 0.013%. The length of the CDR3 is 21 residues. The germline gives CDR1 LGHNA, CDR2 YSLEER. After removal of 3 bases from V and 7 bases from J, the junction contained 25 bases not matched to a gene. In addition, the sample was reused for a study of human thymus T cells. As that report states: Serving as donors were healthy Finnish infants, each of whom was having open corrective surgery for congenital heart defects. Thymic tissue was derived from resections collected during corrective heart surgery. Within thymic and blood repertoires, V and J gene usage appeared to be biased. Unrelated individuals had highly overlapping thymic repertoires, as reported in related research.

Source material: thymocytes. The rearrangement links TRBV4-3 to TRBJ2-1; TRBD2 matches at 9 bases. The clonotype originates from a boy in the first two years of life with a congenital heart defect. DNA of the CDR3: TGCGCCAGCAGCCAGGGGCAGGGCGTGGGGGTAGCGGGAGACGGGAAGAATGAGCAGTTCTTC. It codes for CASSQGQGVGVAGDGKNEQFF.